Listed below are T cell receptor beta chains from one sample, sequenced in a study of early T cells in non-severe SARS-CoV-2 infection. TCRdb fed the 5' RACE reads into MiXCR, producing one record per CDR3 protein. Altogether about 50,000 distinct CDR3 sequences are present, over 5% being singletons, with the ten largest covering approximately 6.3%. Sequenced here: whole blood, sampled at baseline. Receptors originate from an adult who was a healthcare worker with PCR-confirmed SARS-CoV-2 infection or an uninfected control (not recorded which). Both conserved end residues are part of each CDR3. D genes are given only for firm matches. Rows may omit the clone size; those that give it use once, few, many or a size class.

many	TRBV20-1	.	TRBJ1-4	CSARVRQGEKLFF	TGCAGTGCTAGAGTACGCCAGGGGGAAAAACTGTTTTTT
.	TRBV27	.	TRBJ2-2	CASSFSPPTGELFF	TGTGCCAGCAGTTTCTCCCCCCCTACCGGGGAGCTGTTTTTT
.	TRBV6-1	TRBD1	TRBJ1-2	CASSDNRGGRGYTF	TGTGCCAGCAGTGACAACAGGGGAGGAAGGGGCTACACCTTC
many	TRBV12-3/TRBV12-4	TRBD2	TRBJ2-1	CASSLWGSGRLNEQFF	TGTGCCAGCAGTTTATGGGGTAGCGGGAGGTTAAATGAGCAGTTCTTC
few	TRBV7-3	.	TRBJ1-1	CASSSGLNTEAFF	TGTGCCAGCAGCTCCGGACTGAACACTGAAGCTTTCTTT
few	TRBV28	TRBD2	TRBJ2-7	CASRTSGRTHEQYF	TGTGCCAGCAGAACTAGCGGGAGAACCCACGAGCAGTACTTC
.	TRBV20-1	.	TRBJ1-4	CSASLGFNEKLFF	TGCAGTGCTTCATTGGGGTTTAATGAAAAACTGTTTTTT
few	TRBV4-2	.	TRBJ2-7	CASSQGLLGRGNYEQYF	TGTGCCAGCAGCCAAGGCCTATTGGGACGGGGAAACTACGAGCAGTACTTC
medium-sized	TRBV24-1	TRBD2	TRBJ2-3	CATSDSFSGRHTDTQYF	TGTGCCACCAGTGATTCCTTTAGCGGGAGGCACACAGATACGCAGTATTTT
many	TRBV6-5	TRBD2	TRBJ2-7	CASSPRTSGRRYEQYF	TGTGCCAGCAGTCCCCGGACTAGCGGGAGGAGGTACGAGCAGTACTTC
few	TRBV6-6	.	TRBJ1-1	CASIGREIRTEAFF	TGTGCCAGCATCGGCAGGGAAATAAGGACTGAAGCTTTCTTT
few	TRBV18	TRBD2	TRBJ2-1	CASSTGTSGHEQFF	TGTGCCAGCTCCACCGGGACTAGCGGTCATGAGCAGTTCTTC
few	TRBV4-2	.	TRBJ2-7	CASSQETSSEGEQYF	TGTGCCAGCAGCCAAGAGACGAGCTCCGAGGGTGAGCAGTACTTC
few	TRBV7-3	.	TRBJ2-3	CASSHPTDLRDTQYF	TGTGCCAGCAGCCATCCGACAGATTTAAGGGATACGCAGTATTTT
many	TRBV11-2	.	TRBJ2-3	CASSRLVGAQYF	TGTGCCAGCAGCCGACTAGTCGGCGCGCAGTATTTT
.	TRBV28	.	TRBJ1-2	CASSGFRVVSGYTF	TGTGCCAGCAGTGGTTTCAGGGTTGTCTCTGGCTACACCTTC
many	TRBV5-1	TRBD1	TRBJ1-1	CASSPLDRGGKAFF	TGCGCCAGCAGCCCCCTGGACAGGGGGGGAAAGGCTTTCTTT
few	TRBV2	.	TRBJ2-5	CASSEGPSTQYF	TGTGCCAGCAGTGAGGGACCCTCGACCCAGTACTTC
many	TRBV5-4	TRBD2	TRBJ2-2	CASSTGLAANTGELFF	TGTGCCAGCAGCACCGGACTAGCGGCGAACACCGGGGAGCTGTTTTTT
.	TRBV19	.	TRBJ1-1	CASLPNMNTEAFF	TGTGCCAGCTTACCGAACATGAACACTGAAGCTTTCTTT
few	TRBV7-2	TRBD1	TRBJ2-7	CASSRGRTGSYEQYF	TGTGCCAGCAGCCGCGGGCGGACAGGGTCCTACGAGCAGTACTTC
few	TRBV4-3	TRBD2	TRBJ2-7	CASSQGTGTSGTYEQYF	TGCGCCAGCAGCCAGGGTACCGGGACTAGCGGAACCTACGAGCAGTACTTC
.	TRBV7-3	.	TRBJ2-1	CASSPPPPPEYNEQFF	TGTGCCAGCAGCCCCCCACCCCCCCCGGAATACAATGAGCAGTTCTTC
few	TRBV5-4	TRBD2	TRBJ2-3	CASSGTSGRADTQYF	TGTGCCAGCAGCGGGACTAGCGGGAGGGCAGATACGCAGTATTTT
.	TRBV19	.	TRBJ2-2	CASSLHRLAVPNTGELFF	TGTGCCAGTAGCCTACACCGCCTGGCCGTTCCGAACACCGGGGAGCTGTTTTTT
many	TRBV29-1	.	TRBJ2-2	CSVDTGYTGELFF	TGCAGCGTTGATACAGGGTACACCGGGGAGCTGTTTTTT
many	TRBV5-1	.	TRBJ2-1	CASSLASSILFGEQFF	TGCGCCAGCAGCTTGGCCTCTAGCATCCTTTTCGGGGAGCAGTTCTTC
few	TRBV20-1	TRBD1	TRBJ2-7	CSAPDSDRGNEQYF	TGCAGTGCACCCGATTCGGACAGGGGGAACGAGCAGTACTTC
.	TRBV28	TRBD2	TRBJ2-7	CASRHPPGLAGGPAHEQYF	TGTGCCAGCAGACACCCCCCGGGACTAGCGGGAGGGCCGGCCCACGAGCAGTACTTC
.	TRBV4-1	TRBD1	TRBJ2-7	CASSQEKGTGVTYEQYF	TGCGCCAGCAGCCAAGAGAAAGGGACAGGGGTGACCTACGAGCAGTACTTC
many	TRBV6-6	TRBD2	TRBJ2-2	CASSYPSGSVTGELFF	TGTGCCAGCAGTTACCCCAGCGGGAGTGTCACCGGGGAGCTGTTTTTT
few	TRBV7-8	.	TRBJ2-2	CASSLDLGGHWVTGELFF	TGTGCCAGCAGCTTAGATTTAGGCGGACATTGGGTCACCGGGGAGCTGTTTTTT
few	TRBV13	.	TRBJ2-3	CASSLNRPDTQYF	TGTGCCAGCAGCTTAAACCGACCAGATACGCAGTATTTT
.	TRBV2	TRBD1	TRBJ1-1	CASSREIKGQVMNTEAFF	TGTGCCAGCAGTCGCGAGATAAAGGGACAGGTCATGAACACTGAAGCTTTCTTT
few	TRBV28	.	TRBJ2-7	CASSSGTFSYEQYF	TGTGCCAGCAGCTCCGGGACGTTCTCCTACGAGCAGTACTTC
.	TRBV9	.	TRBJ2-7	CASSYSGEFDEQYF	TGTGCCAGCAGTTATTCAGGCGAGTTCGACGAGCAGTACTTC
.	TRBV27	.	TRBJ2-5	CASSWGRGFGTQYF	TGTGCCAGCAGTTGGGGCCGGGGATTCGGGACCCAGTACTTC
many	TRBV29-1	.	TRBJ1-1	CSVYRDGNTEAFF	TGCAGCGTTTACAGGGACGGGAACACTGAAGCTTTCTTT
.	TRBV9	.	TRBJ2-3	CASSVGDLSTDTQYF	TGTGCCAGCAGCGTGGGAGACCTTAGCACAGATACGCAGTATTTT
few	TRBV6-1	TRBD2	TRBJ2-7	CASSSLAGASYEQYF	TGTGCCAGCAGCAGTCTAGCGGGTGCCTCCTACGAGCAGTACTTC
many	TRBV5-4	.	TRBJ2-1	CASSFSNSRVF	TGTGCCAGCAGCTTCAGTAACTCAAGGGTCTTC
.	TRBV6-6	TRBD1	TRBJ1-2	CASSYGQGSYGYTF	TGTGCCAGCAGCTACGGACAGGGGTCCTATGGCTACACCTTC
many	TRBV5-1	.	TRBJ2-3	CASSRYITDTQYF	TGCGCCAGCAGCCGTTATATCACAGATACGCAGTATTTT
.	TRBV19	.	TRBJ2-7	CASSTSTTYEQYF	TGTGCCAGTAGTACGTCAACCACCTACGAGCAGTACTTC
.	TRBV28	.	TRBJ1-2	CASSFPASYGYTF	TGTGCCAGCAGTTTCCCCGCAAGCTATGGCTACACCTTC
many	TRBV24-1	TRBD1	TRBJ2-2	CATSGTGIIANTGELFF	TGTGCCACCAGCGGGACAGGGATTATCGCGAACACCGGGGAGCTGTTTTTT